These 15 T cell receptor beta chains came from one sample sequenced in a study of shared clonotypes between healthy human individuals. The method was immunoSEQ multiplex PCR; TCRdb's version includes in-frame clones alone and lacks a portion of them. The top ten hold over 1.5% of the sample, which has approximately 1.9 million clones, about 93% seen once. It was CD45RO-negative cells, positively selected for CCR7, that made up naive CD8 cells, with terminally differentiated effector memory CD45RA+ cells excluded. The sample consisted of naive CD8+ T cells from PBMCs. The source is a man aged 18-30 years in good health. Some clones in this sample may be carry-over from other donors' samples.

This chain connects TRBV10-3 to TRBJ2-7; D is unclear. CDR1 and CDR2 (germline): ENHRY, SYGVKD. V gave up 3 bases and J gave up 0 bases, with 12 bases separating them. The CDR3 covers 15 residues. The CDR3, as DNA: TGTGCCATCAGTGATGGACGGTCTAGCTCCTACGAGCAGTACTTC. As protein: CAISDGRSSSYEQYF.

This chain connects TRBV28 to TRBJ2-7; no clear D. The germline V and J ends were trimmed by 5 bases and 0 bases, with 14 bases remaining between them. The CDR3 sequence is 15 residues long. Germline CDR1 MDHEN, CDR2 SYDVKM. The CDR3 DNA reads TGTGCCAGCAGTCCCATTGAGCATTTCTCCTACGAGCAGTACTTC. It codes for CASSPIEHFSYEQYF. Looking up the rest from reference TRBV28 and TRBJ2-7 gives the full variable domain: DVKVTQSSRYLVKRTGEKVFLECVQDMDHENMFWYRQDPGLGLRLIYFSYDVKMKEKGDIPEGYSVSREKKERFSLILESASTNQTSMYLCASSPIEHFSYEQYFGPGTRLTVT.

This clone was picked up a small number of times. CDR3 sequence (DNA): TGTGCCAGTAGTGACTTGAGGTGGGGCTACACCTTC. It is translated as CASSDLRWGYTF. The V call is TRBV19, the J call TRBJ1-2, with D unresolved. Trimming removed 5 bases at V and 8 bases at J, with 12 bases between. The germline V gene encodes CDR1 LNHDA and CDR2 SQIVND (reference sequence). The CDR3 consists of 12 residues.

The chain is built from TRBV27 and TRBJ2-1, with 8 bases aligning to TRBD2. V gave up 7 bases and J gave up 9 bases; unmatched junction bases: 2. Germline-derived CDR1 and CDR2 are MNHEY and SMNVEV (reference sequence). The CDR3 has 11 residues. This CDR3 is CASILAGEQFF. The CDR3 DNA reads TGTGCCAGCATCCTAGCGGGTGAGCAGTTCTTC.

The genes are TRBV11-1 and TRBJ2-7; 7 bases line up with TRBD1. V was pared by 5 bases and J by 2 bases, with 12 bases of the junction left unmatched. Germline CDR1 and CDR2: SGHAT and FQDESV (reference sequence). This CDR3 spans 16 amino acids. DNA for the CDR3: TGTGCCAGCAGCCGAACTGTGCGTCAGGGGGCCTACGAGCAGTACTTC. Translating it yields CASSRTVRQGAYEQYF.

This chain uses TRBV27 with TRBJ2-7, with D possibly called TRBD1 or TRBD2 (5 bases each). Germline lookup yields CDR1 MNHEY and CDR2 SMNVEV (reference sequence). The CDR3 totals 15 residues. V dropped 4 bases and J dropped 6 bases, with 19 bases sitting between them. In DNA, the CDR3 is TGTGCCAGCAGTTCCGGGGCCTCCCTAGCTGGCGAGCAGTACTTC. Translation gives CASSSGASLAGEQYF.

The rearrangement uses TRBV28 and TRBJ2-6; D gene uncertain. The V and J ends lost 5 bases and 0 bases respectively, with 14 bases between them. The germline V gene has CDR1 MDHEN and CDR2 SYDVKM. The length of the CDR3 is 17 residues. This chain's CDR3 is CASSALTTGSGANVLTF. CDR3 DNA: TGTGCCAGCAGTGCGTTAACCACCGGCTCTGGGGCCAACGTCCTGACTTTC.

This clone occurred once. The rearrangement joins TRBV29-1 to TRBJ1-2; D gene uncertain. This CDR3 has 13 amino acids. V shed 6 bases and J shed 5 bases, with 16 bases lying between them. CDR1 is SQVTM and CDR2 is ANQGSEA in the germline V gene. The CDR3 sequence is CSVLQGAYYGYTF. In nucleotides, the CDR3 is TGCAGCGTCCTCCAAGGCGCCTATTATGGCTACACCTTC.

This sequence joins TRBV5-8 and TRBJ1-2; D is perhaps TRBD1 (5 bases). The CDR3 has 13 amino acids. Germline V gives CDR1 SGHTS, CDR2 YDEGEE. The V end was cut by 0 bases, the J end by 2 bases, with 5 bases between. This CDR3 is CASSLDRNYGYTF. CDR3 nucleotides: TGTGCCAGCAGCTTGGACAGGAACTATGGCTACACCTTC.

The rearrangement joins TRBV6-1 to TRBJ2-3, with 9 bases lining up with TRBD2. Looked up from germline, CDR1 is MNHNS and CDR2 is SASEGT. Trimming removed 3 bases from V and 4 bases from J; junction bases left unmatched: 5. The CDR3 contains 15 residues. The CDR3 DNA is TGTGCCAGCAGTGAGGGGCGGGAGGGCCCAGATACGCAGTATTTT. Translation gives CASSEGREGPDTQYF.

The rearrangement links TRBV4-1 to TRBJ1-1, with D possibly TRBD1 on 5 matching bases. Germline V gene sequence: CDR1 MGHRA, CDR2 YSYEKL. CDR3 size: 14 residues. V dropped 3 bases and J dropped 6 bases, with 14 bases sitting between them. As DNA, the CDR3 is TGCGCCAGCAGCCAGGGTCAGGGAGCGGCTGAAGCTTTCTTT. Its translation is CASSQGQGAAEAFF.

The chain is built from TRBV4-3 and TRBJ2-1, with 12 bases lining up with TRBD2. CDR1 is LGHNA, CDR2 YSLEER, per germline. The V segment lost 8 bases and the J segment 4 bases; nucleotides outside the gene matches: 3. The CDR3 spans 14 residues. The CDR3, as DNA: TGCGCCAGCTCACTAGCGGGAGGATACAATGAGCAGTTCTTC. Encoded protein: CASSLAGGYNEQFF.

This rearrangement joins TRBV4-1 to TRBJ2-7; D remains unclear. This CDR3 contains 16 residues. Germline V CDR1 and CDR2: MGHRA, YSYEKL. Trimming removed 0 bases from V and 6 bases from J, with 18 bases in between. In DNA form, the CDR3 reads TGCGCCAGCAGCCAAGAAAGTGTCTATTTTGGTTCCGAGCAGTACTTC. It specifies CASSQESVYFGSEQYF.

The rearrangement links TRBV7-9 to TRBJ2-3; tentatively, D is TRBD2 (7 bases). The CDR3 runs to 14 residues. The germline V gene has CDR1 SEHNR and CDR2 FQNEAQ (reference sequence). CDR3 nucleotides: TGTGCGACCCGGGGAGGGGGTAGTCATAATACGCAGTATTTT. Translation gives CATRGGGSHNTQYF.

The chain joins TRBV19 to TRBJ2-1; 8 bases are shared with TRBD2. The CDR3 length is 14 residues. Germline CDR1 is LNHDA and CDR2 is SQIVND (reference sequence). J lost 9 bases, V lost 7 bases, and 11 bases had no gene match. DNA for the CDR3: TGTGCCAGTAATGAAGGACTAGCCCAGACTGAGCAGTTCTTC. As protein: CASNEGLAQTEQFF.